Listed below are T cell receptor beta chains from one sample, sequenced in a study of chemoradiotherapy in HPV16-positive cancers. Generated by immunoSEQ multiplex PCR, the TCRdb table keeps only in-frame clones and is missing some. The table has some 30,000 clones, around 83% seen once; the top ten hold under 2.5%. The sample was blood, taken from a patient who underwent chemoradiotherapy. Receptors originate from a human donor with HPV-associated anogenital cancer. Each CDR3 is given with its conserved first and last residue. D genes are given only for firm matches.

d_gene: -
v_gene: TRBV20-1
j_gene: TRBJ2-7
CDR3aa: CSASGGFEQYF
CDR3nt: TGCAGTGCGAGTGGGGGATTCGAGCAGTACTTC

d_gene: -
v_gene: TRBV15
j_gene: TRBJ2-3
CDR3aa: CATSRDLGGTQYF
CDR3nt: TGTGCCACCAGCAGAGATCTTGGCGGTACGCAGTATTTT

d_gene: -
v_gene: TRBV5-4
j_gene: TRBJ1-2
CDR3aa: CASSLEADGLYGYTF
CDR3nt: TGTGCCAGCAGCTTGGAGGCAGACGGTCTCTATGGCTACACCTTC

d_gene: -
v_gene: TRBV14
j_gene: TRBJ2-5
CDR3aa: CASSQVPETQYF
CDR3nt: TGTGCCAGCAGCCAAGTTCCCGAGACCCAGTACTTC

d_gene: TRBD1
v_gene: TRBV2
j_gene: TRBJ2-7
CDR3aa: CASTLTGQSYEQYF
CDR3nt: TGTGCCAGCACCTTGACAGGGCAGTCCTACGAGCAGTACTTC

d_gene: -
v_gene: TRBV5-1
j_gene: TRBJ1-1
CDR3aa: CASRFDSNTEAFF
CDR3nt: TGCGCCAGCAGGTTCGACAGTAACACTGAAGCTTTCTTT

d_gene: -
v_gene: TRBV5-1
j_gene: TRBJ1-4
CDR3aa: CASSYEATNEKLFF
CDR3nt: TGCGCCAGCAGTTACGAGGCAACTAATGAAAAACTGTTTTTT

d_gene: -
v_gene: TRBV29-1
j_gene: TRBJ1-1
CDR3aa: CSVGLGTPGTEAFF
CDR3nt: TGCAGCGTCGGATTAGGGACCCCGGGCACTGAAGCTTTCTTT

d_gene: TRBD1
v_gene: TRBV9
j_gene: TRBJ1-6
CDR3aa: CASSVQGVGDSPLHF
CDR3nt: TGTGCCAGCAGCGTCCAGGGGGTGGGGGATTCACCCCTCCACTTT

d_gene: TRBD1
v_gene: TRBV25-1
j_gene: TRBJ2-7
CDR3aa: CASSDWPDRGNREQYF
CDR3nt: TGTGCCAGCAGTGATTGGCCCGACAGGGGGAATCGTGAGCAGTACTTC

d_gene: -
v_gene: TRBV4-2
j_gene: TRBJ2-3
CDR3aa: CASRLGGSGDTQYF
CDR3nt: TGTGCCAGCAGGTTGGGGGGCTCGGGAGATACGCAGTATTTT

d_gene: -
v_gene: TRBV29-1
j_gene: TRBJ2-2
CDR3aa: CSVSVSNTGELFF
CDR3nt: TGCAGCGTTTCCGTATCGAACACCGGGGAGCTGTTTTTT

d_gene: TRBD1
v_gene: TRBV5-1
j_gene: TRBJ2-7
CDR3aa: CASRTRTGGFGEQYF
CDR3nt: TGCGCCAGCAGAACCCGGACAGGGGGCTTCGGGGAGCAGTACTTC